The T cell receptor beta chain under discussion was sequenced for a study of blood T cell repertoires in COVID-19. Per the authors' pipeline: Reference gene primer amplification gave estimated nucleated cell counts. Here immunoSEQ multiplex PCR was the method, and the copy in TCRdb shows in-frame clones only, minus some. Clone size and V and J calls were adopted from that table, with D and trimming inferred from the DNA. The data show roughly 250,000 clones, approximately 91% seen once. Germline V gene lookup returns CDR1 ENHRY and CDR2 SYGVKD. The CDR3 consists of 15 residues. The germline V and J ends were trimmed by 2 bases and 0 bases, with 8 bases remaining between them.

The V call is TRBV10-3, the J call TRBJ2-1; D not resolved. The sequenced sample consisted of peripheral blood. The source is a woman between 40 and 50 years old who had recovered from COVID-19. The CDR3 here is CAISEKLDSYNEQFF. Written as DNA, the CDR3 is TGTGCCATCAGTGAGAAGCTAGACTCCTACAATGAGCAGTTCTTC.